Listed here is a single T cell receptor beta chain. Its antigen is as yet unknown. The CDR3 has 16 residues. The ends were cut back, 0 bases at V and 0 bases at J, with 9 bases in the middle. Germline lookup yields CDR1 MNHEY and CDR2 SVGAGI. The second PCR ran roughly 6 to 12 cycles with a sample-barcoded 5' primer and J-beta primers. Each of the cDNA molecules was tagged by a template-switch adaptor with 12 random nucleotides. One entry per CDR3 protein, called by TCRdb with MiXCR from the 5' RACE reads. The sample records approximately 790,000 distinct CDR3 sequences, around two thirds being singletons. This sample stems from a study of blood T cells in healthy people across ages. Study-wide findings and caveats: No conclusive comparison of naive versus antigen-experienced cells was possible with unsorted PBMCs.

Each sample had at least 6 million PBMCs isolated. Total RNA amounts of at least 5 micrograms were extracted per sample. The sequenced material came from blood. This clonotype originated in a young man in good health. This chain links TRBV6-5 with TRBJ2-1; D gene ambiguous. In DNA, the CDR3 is TGTGCCAGCAGTTACTCAGTCGCCAGCTCCTACAATGAGCAGTTCTTC. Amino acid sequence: CASSYSVASSYNEQFF.